This T cell receptor beta chain is from a study of OX40 agonist ivuxolimab in advanced cancers. The table came from immunoSEQ multiplex PCR; TCRdb's copy has only in-frame clones and leaves some out. The repertoire holds 45,000 to 70,000 clones, with approximately 86% as singletons. CDR1 is SGHVS and CDR2 is FNYEAQ in the germline V gene. The length of the CDR3 is 16 residues. V dropped 5 bases and J dropped 2 bases, with 16 bases sitting between them. The sample was CD4+ or CD8+ T cells sorted from blood, taken in a trial of the OX40 agonist ivuxolimab. The sequence was obtained from an adult with an advanced solid tumor such as melanoma, head and neck, liver or kidney cancer. V gene TRBV7-6 combines with J gene TRBJ1-3, with D maybe TRBD1 (5 bases). CDR3 coding DNA: TGTGCCAGCAGCCGGGCGTGGGGACCACCTGGAAACACCATATATTTT. It is translated as CASSRAWGPPGNTIYF.